The rows below give T cell receptor beta chains drawn from one sample of a study of cytomegalovirus exposure and HLA in healthy donors. Some clones are missing from TCRdb's copy, which holds only in-frame ones; the method was immunoSEQ multiplex PCR. Of around 230,000 clones listed, over 75% were seen once; the top ten hold 1.5% to 2%. Sequenced: PBMCs. The receptor set was obtained from a male donor in good health and CMV-seronegative. The CDR3 runs from the conserved cysteine through the conserved F or W. Each record gives: J gene, V gene, CDR3 protein.

j_call: TRBJ1-2; v_call: TRBV5-5; cdr3_aa: CASSLGDFNYGYTF
j_call: TRBJ2-7; v_call: TRBV29-1; cdr3_aa: CSARMGDGRGGQYF
j_call: TRBJ2-1; v_call: TRBV19; cdr3_aa: CASSIKVIPGDNEQFF
j_call: TRBJ2-5; v_call: TRBV6-1; cdr3_aa: CASSPGTVWEAQYF
j_call: TRBJ2-7; v_call: TRBV27; cdr3_aa: CASSFDRGHYEQYF
j_call: TRBJ2-1; v_call: TRBV4-2; cdr3_aa: CASSQEGLASSNEQFF
j_call: TRBJ2-1; v_call: TRBV6-6; cdr3_aa: CASSYSTEGNEQFF
j_call: TRBJ2-7; v_call: TRBV6-5; cdr3_aa: CASSLRDYFYEQYF
j_call: TRBJ1-1; v_call: TRBV6-6; cdr3_aa: CASSYLEQGNTEAFF
j_call: TRBJ1-1; v_call: TRBV6-1; cdr3_aa: CASSFLTGNTEAFF
j_call: TRBJ2-1; v_call: TRBV5-1; cdr3_aa: CASSPRGASSYNEQFF
j_call: TRBJ2-1; v_call: TRBV11-2; cdr3_aa: CASSLGNSNNEQFF
j_call: TRBJ2-1; v_call: TRBV25-1; cdr3_aa: CASRPPGQRTYNEQFF
j_call: TRBJ1-6; v_call: TRBV4-1; cdr3_aa: CASTPGQGENSPLHF
j_call: TRBJ1-4; v_call: TRBV5-1; cdr3_aa: CASSPGQLNEKLFF
j_call: TRBJ1-3; v_call: TRBV6-5; cdr3_aa: CASSRGPGSGNTIYF
j_call: TRBJ2-7; v_call: TRBV27; cdr3_aa: CASSRSLYEQYF
j_call: TRBJ2-7; v_call: TRBV4-3; cdr3_aa: CASSSDRGYEQYF
j_call: TRBJ2-5; v_call: TRBV6-1; cdr3_aa: CASSGTAKGSQETQYF
j_call: TRBJ2-1; v_call: TRBV29-1; cdr3_aa: CSVFQSGSYEQFF
j_call: TRBJ2-1; v_call: TRBV14; cdr3_aa: CASSPEIQWHEQFF
j_call: TRBJ2-1; v_call: TRBV9; cdr3_aa: CASSGAGGSSYNEQFF
j_call: TRBJ2-2; v_call: TRBV27; cdr3_aa: CATRGGTGELFF
j_call: TRBJ2-5; v_call: TRBV9; cdr3_aa: CASSVSTGQETQYF
j_call: TRBJ1-4; v_call: TRBV12-5; cdr3_aa: CASGSGGQPNEKLFF
j_call: TRBJ2-1; v_call: TRBV28; cdr3_aa: CASSLSPMDNEQFF
j_call: TRBJ2-7; v_call: TRBV25-1; cdr3_aa: CASNRAGSWDEQYF
j_call: TRBJ2-5; v_call: TRBV28; cdr3_aa: CASSPLDSNQETQYF
j_call: TRBJ2-5; v_call: TRBV11-2; cdr3_aa: CASSLAQETQYF
j_call: TRBJ2-7; v_call: TRBV9; cdr3_aa: CASSVAASGTYEQYF
j_call: TRBJ2-1; v_call: TRBV11-2; cdr3_aa: CASSLVLLATEQFF
j_call: TRBJ2-7; v_call: TRBV18; cdr3_aa: CASSADRASSYEQYF
j_call: TRBJ2-3; v_call: TRBV28; cdr3_aa: CASSSQGLVTDTQYF
j_call: TRBJ2-1; v_call: TRBV2; cdr3_aa: CASRASGRDYNEQFF
j_call: TRBJ2-5; v_call: TRBV18; cdr3_aa: CASSPPGETQYF
j_call: TRBJ2-3; v_call: TRBV7-2; cdr3_aa: CASRLGGLAVADTQYF
j_call: TRBJ1-4; v_call: TRBV10-3; cdr3_aa: CAISEFRAGGAPNEKLFF
j_call: TRBJ2-7; v_call: TRBV7-7; cdr3_aa: CASSSPKQGINEQYF
j_call: TRBJ1-6; v_call: TRBV28; cdr3_aa: CASRNDKNSPLHF
j_call: TRBJ2-7; v_call: TRBV7-9; cdr3_aa: CASRIGTGGEQYF
j_call: TRBJ2-7; v_call: TRBV6-1; cdr3_aa: CASTSRGASYEQYF
j_call: TRBJ1-1; v_call: TRBV13; cdr3_aa: CASSFPDRLEAFF
j_call: TRBJ1-2; v_call: TRBV7-8; cdr3_aa: CASSLIRGPNYGYTF
j_call: TRBJ2-5; v_call: TRBV7-9; cdr3_aa: CSSSTRTSGRKETQYF
j_call: TRBJ2-1; v_call: TRBV6-5; cdr3_aa: CASSYRYRDEQFF
j_call: TRBJ2-7; v_call: TRBV27; cdr3_aa: CASSFQGPTYEQYF
j_call: TRBJ2-1; v_call: TRBV6-5; cdr3_aa: CASSYSTGNPADEQFF
j_call: TRBJ2-1; v_call: TRBV27; cdr3_aa: CASSYPGLADNEQFF
j_call: TRBJ2-1; v_call: TRBV4-3; cdr3_aa: CASSPRDGNNEQFF
j_call: TRBJ2-1; v_call: TRBV9; cdr3_aa: CASSVVDSNEQFF
j_call: TRBJ2-3; v_call: TRBV4-3; cdr3_aa: CASSQDRTGVWADTQYF
j_call: TRBJ2-3; v_call: TRBV27; cdr3_aa: CASSFSRTATGDTQYF
j_call: TRBJ1-1; v_call: TRBV14; cdr3_aa: CASSQNQGFEAFF
j_call: TRBJ2-2; v_call: TRBV5-1; cdr3_aa: CASSLTSGGPNTGELFF
j_call: TRBJ2-2; v_call: TRBV28; cdr3_aa: CASRWTGLTGELFF
j_call: TRBJ2-2; v_call: TRBV18; cdr3_aa: CASSPTVPSFNTGKLFF
j_call: TRBJ2-2; v_call: TRBV7-2; cdr3_aa: CASSPRQGSTGELFF
j_call: TRBJ2-5; v_call: TRBV11-2; cdr3_aa: CASGHQGLGETQYF
j_call: TRBJ2-2; v_call: TRBV9; cdr3_aa: CASSVGTGKDTGELFF